Sequencing of this TCR beta chain was carried out in a study of OX40 agonist ivuxolimab in advanced cancers. About the study: Hepatocellular carcinoma, melanoma, renal cell or head and neck cancer affected the dose-escalation patients.

Study-level points and caveats: Blood T cells, both CD4+ and CD8+, expanded clonally by week 6 at 0.1 to 3.0 mg/kg. Normalized T-cell clonal expansion was also low in a subset of nonresponders.

Sequencing was performed with immunoSEQ multiplex PCR; in TCRdb, only in-frame clones are kept and a portion is missing. Of approximately 81,000 clones listed, over 70% are singletons. About this clone: Its antigen is not known.

CDR3 length equals 12 residues. The V gene lost 6 bases and the J gene lost 3 bases, with 12 bases spanning the gap. Germline CDR1 SQVTM, CDR2 ANQGSEA. The V gene is TRBV29-1, the J gene TRBJ2-7, with D possibly being TRBD1 (5 bases). This TCR was sampled from an adult with an advanced solid tumor such as melanoma, head and neck, liver or kidney cancer. This material consisted of CD4+ or CD8+ T cells sorted from blood, taken in a trial of the OX40 agonist ivuxolimab. The DNA for the CDR3 is TGCAGCGTCCAAGGACACAGCTACGAGCAGTACTTC. This encodes CSVQGHSYEQYF.